These 27 T cell receptor beta chains were all obtained from the same sample, sequenced in a study of type 1 regulatory T cells. One entry per CDR3 protein, called by TCRdb with MiXCR from the reads. The table includes approximately 42,000 distinct CDR3 sequences, 12% detected once. The antigens for these receptors are not known. The sequenced material came from cultured non-Tr1 T cells, either the whole culture or a sorted T cell fraction (not recorded which). The origin of the receptors is a human donor in good health.

This clonotype was counted many times. The chain combines TRBV7-2 with TRBJ1-2; the D gene is possibly TRBD1 (6 bases). CDR3 size: 16 residues. Germline CDR1 SGHTA, CDR2 FQGNSA. Between the trimmed V and J ends, which lost 1 base and 8 bases, there was a span of 20 bases. The CDR3 sequence is CASSLEFRGTGGGYTF. CDR3 in DNA: TGTGCCAGCAGCTTAGAATTTAGGGGGACTGGGGGGGGCTACACCTTC. Complete variable domain (other parts from reference TRBV7-2 and TRBJ1-2): GAGVSQSPSNKVTEKGKDVELRCDPISGHTALYWYRQSLGQGLEFLIYFQGNSAPDKSGLPSDRFSAERTGGSVSTLTIQRTQQEDSAVYLCASSLEFRGTGGGYTFGSGTRLTVV.

This rearrangement joins TRBV30 to TRBJ1-5; no definite D call. V lost 1 base and J lost 3, with 13 bases in between. The CDR3 is 15 residues long. Germline V gene data show CDR1 as GTSNPN and CDR2 as SVGIG (reference sequence). The CDR3 loop reads CAWSAAGGVNQPQHF. CDR3 DNA: TGTGCCTGGAGTGCCGCGGGCGGAGTCAATCAGCCCCAGCATTTT.

This clonotype was counted ten times or more. The chain is built from TRBV12-3 or TRBV12-4 and TRBJ1-1; D is possibly TRBD1 (6 bases). V was clipped by 6 bases and J by 4 bases, with 12 bases between them. CDR3 size: 13 residues. This CDR3 is CASSPTGITEAFF. The CDR3 DNA reads as TGTGCCAGCAGCCCTACAGGGATCACTGAAGCTTTCTTT.

This clonotype was found a few times. The chain joins TRBV9 to TRBJ2-7; D remains ambiguous. V lost 4 bases to trimming and J lost 4 bases, with 18 bases between them. CDR1 is SGDLS, CDR2 YYNGEE, per germline. The CDR3 spans 15 residues. The CDR3: CASSPRSGGPYEQYF. For the CDR3, the DNA is TGTGCCAGCAGCCCGAGGAGTGGCGGACCTTACGAGCAGTACTTC.

This clonotype was seen many times. This rearrangement joins TRBV20-1 to TRBJ2-1; D unresolved. There are 13 residues in the CDR3. Germline V CDR1 and CDR2: DFQATT, SNEGSKA (reference sequence). The V end was cut by 6 bases, the J end by 4 bases, with 13 bases between. CDR3: CSAEGTRYNEQFF. CDR3 nucleotide sequence: TGCAGTGCCGAAGGAACTCGGTACAATGAGCAGTTCTTC.

This clonotype has a count of ten or more. A junction boundary mismatches the germline segment, possibly from a read error. The genes are TRBV5-6 and TRBJ1-1, with 7 bases that match TRBD1. Germline V CDR1 and CDR2: SGHDT, YYEEEE. The CDR3 runs to 13 residues. CDR3 bases: TGTGCCAGCATCGACAGGGTTAACAGTGAAGCTTTCTTT. Translated, it gives CASIDRVNSEAFF.

This clonotype was seen a few times. CDR3 region: CASSSGANTIYF. CDR3 sequence (DNA): TGTGCCAGCAGCTCGGGGGCAAACACCATATATTTT. The J gene is TRBJ1-3, the V gene TRBV7-9; D possibly corresponds to TRBD1 (6 bases). With 4 bases removed from V and 6 bases from J, the gap between germline ends came to 7 bases. The V gene's germline CDR1 is SEHNR and CDR2 FQNEAQ (reference sequence). This CDR3 is built from 12 residues.

At least ten counts were recorded for this clonotype. The chain joins TRBV18 to TRBJ2-5; possibly TRBD1 or TRBD2 for D (5 bases each). CDR3 length equals 14 residues. In germline, CDR1 is KGHSH, CDR2 LQKENI. V was trimmed by 4 bases and J by 3 bases, leaving 12 bases between them. The CDR3 protein is CASSLGGREETQYF. CDR3 bases: TGTGCCAGCTCACTTGGGGGTCGCGAAGAGACCCAGTACTTC.

This clonotype was seen a handful of times. This chain connects TRBV12-3 or TRBV12-4 to TRBJ2-3; 12 positions match TRBD2. This CDR3 region has 14 residues. V lost 5 bases and J lost 5; bases outside the gene matches: 2. The CDR3 nucleotides read TGTGCCAGCAGTGGGGGACTAGCGGGAGATACGCAGTATTTT. Translated, it gives CASSGGLAGDTQYF.

Remarks on this clonotype: An end of the junction differs from the germline gene, which may be a read error. The genes are TRBV6-5 and TRBJ2-7; 9 bases fit TRBD1. The CDR3 extends over 14 amino acids. CDR1 and CDR2 (germline): MNHEY, SVGAGI. The CDR3 sequence is CASSFGTGSSEQYF. Written as DNA, the CDR3 is TGTGCCAGCAGTTTCGGGACAGGGTCCTCCGAGCAGTACTTC.

Comments on this clonotype: This likely comes from a read error, as the CDR3 has no conserved phenylalanine or tryptophan at its end. V is TRBV5-1 and J is TRBJ2-5, with TRBD2 matching over 13 bases. The CDR3 is made up of 18 amino acids. V was clipped by 4 bases and J by 3 bases; unmatched bases: 12. Per germline, CDR1 SGHRS and CDR2 YFSETQ. The CDR3 sequence is CASSRGTSGTSGKETQYI. Written as DNA, the CDR3 is TGCGCCAGCAGCAGGGGGACTTCCGGGACTAGCGGGAAAGAGACCCAGTACATC.

This clonotype was recorded at least ten times. The chain carries TRBV9 and TRBJ2-3, with a tentative D call TRBD2 (5 bases). The germline V gene has CDR1 SGDLS and CDR2 YYNGEE. CDR3 length equals 15 residues. V was pared by 0 bases and J by 5 bases, with 13 bases between. CDR3 DNA sequence: TGTGCCAGCAGCGTAGGGCTAAGCGGCTTAGATACGCAGTATTTT. Translation gives CASSVGLSGLDTQYF.

This clonotype was seen more than once but under ten times. The rearrangement uses TRBV29-1 and TRBJ2-3; no firm D call. V gave up 3 bases and J gave up 1 base, with 2 bases separating them. Germline values: CDR1 SQVTM, CDR2 ANQGSEA. The CDR3 is 11 amino acids. The CDR3 DNA follows: TGCAGCGTTGATGGCACAGATACGCAGTATTTT. Encoded protein: CSVDGTDTQYF.

This chain joins TRBV18 and TRBJ1-5; D is undetermined. The CDR3 sequence is 17 residues long. The germline gives CDR1 KGHSH, CDR2 LQKENI. The ends were cut back, 3 bases at V and 0 bases at J, with 15 bases in the middle. CDR3 sequence reads: CASSPEPRLYSNQPQHF. The CDR3 nucleotides read TGTGCCAGCTCACCGGAACCAAGGTTGTATAGCAATCAGCCCCAGCATTTT.

In this sample, this clonotype turned up many times. CDR3 loop: CASSIHGQGLTEAFF. In DNA form, the CDR3 reads TGTGCCAGTAGTATACACGGACAGGGGTTAACTGAAGCTTTCTTT. V gene TRBV19 combines with J gene TRBJ1-1, with TRBD1 matching 9 bases. CDR3 size: 15 residues. Germline loops: CDR1 LNHDA, CDR2 SQIVND (reference sequence). V shed 2 bases, J shed 5 bases, and the junction held 6 bases outside the gene matches.

CDR3 nucleotide sequence: TGTGCCAGCAGCGGAGCCAGGAACACTGAAGCTTTCTTT. Its translation is CASSGARNTEAFF. The chain recombines TRBV9 with TRBJ1-1; D gene uncertain. V was clipped by 3 bases and J by 1 base, with 7 bases between them. The germline gives CDR1 SGDLS, CDR2 YYNGEE. The CDR3 covers 13 residues.

The V gene is TRBV7-9, the J gene TRBJ2-1; no clear D gene. CDR3 length: 16 amino acids. V was cut by 1 base and J by 0 bases, with 10 bases left in between. Per the germline V gene, CDR1 is SEHNR and CDR2 is FQNEAQ (reference sequence). CDR3 in amino acids: CASSLGGSRSYNEQFF. The CDR3, as DNA: TGTGCCAGCAGCTTAGGCGGCAGCCGCTCCTACAATGAGCAGTTCTTC.

This clonotype was seen ten or more times. The rearrangement links TRBV10-3 to TRBJ2-5, with D perhaps given as TRBD1 or TRBD2 (5 bases each). The V end was cut by 10 bases, the J end by 4 bases, with 19 bases between. CDR1 is ENHRY, CDR2 SYGVKD, per germline. CDR3 length equals 14 residues. The CDR3 DNA reads as TGTGCCACGAAACTGCAGGGTGGGGGAGAGACCCAGTACTTC. It codes for CATKLQGGGETQYF.

This clonotype was picked up a small number of times. This chain connects TRBV6-2 or TRBV6-3 to TRBJ1-1; D might be TRBD1 (5 bases). Germline loops: CDR1 MNHEY, CDR2 SVGEGT. Deletions cut 8 bases from V and 5 bases from J, with 12 bases between. CDR3 length: 12 amino acids. CDR3: CASGTWKTEAFF. The CDR3, as DNA: TGTGCCAGCGGGACGTGGAAAACTGAAGCTTTCTTT.

This clonotype was detected ten times or more. The chain uses TRBV5-1 and TRBJ2-7; D gene uncertain. Trimming took 2 bases from V and 1 from J, leaving 7 bases between them. The CDR3 totals 13 residues. Germline V CDR1 and CDR2: SGHRS, YFSETQ. CDR3 bases: TGCGCCAGCAGCTTATCTATTTCCTACGAGCAGTACTTC. Amino acids: CASSLSISYEQYF.

V and J are TRBV29-1 and TRBJ2-5, with 10 bases that match TRBD1. The V gene end was trimmed by 6 bases and the J gene end by 4 bases; junction bases not matched to a gene: 2. The CDR3 has 12 residues. The germline CDR1 and CDR2 sequences are SQVTM and ANQGSEA. CDR3 nucleotide sequence: TGCAGCGTGGGACAGGGGCGAGAGACCCAGTACTTC. It is translated as CSVGQGRETQYF.

The rearrangement uses TRBV7-2 and TRBJ2-1; 10 nucleotides align to TRBD2. The CDR3 extends over 12 amino acids. V lost 6 bases to trimming and J lost 10 bases; unmatched junction nucleotides: 3. Germline assignment: CDR1 SGHTA and CDR2 FQGNSA. CDR3 bases: TGTGCCAGCAGTCAACTAGCGGGGGAGCAGTTCTTC. Residues: CASSQLAGEQFF. The full variable domain, in which reference TRBV7-2 and TRBJ2-1 provide the parts outside the CDR3, is GAGVSQSPSNKVTEKGKDVELRCDPISGHTALYWYRQSLGQGLEFLIYFQGNSAPDKSGLPSDRFSAERTGGSVSTLTIQRTQQEDSAVYLCASSQLAGEQFFGPGTRLTVL.

Ten or more counts support this clonotype. The chain joins TRBV29-1 to TRBJ2-2, with D unclear. The CDR3 extends over 15 amino acids. Per the germline V gene, CDR1 is SQVTM and CDR2 is ANQGSEA. Trimming pared 4 bases from V and 4 bases from J, leaving 16 bases between. CDR3 residues: CSVGRSGSTTGELFF. DNA for the CDR3: TGCAGCGTTGGCCGTTCAGGCTCCACCACCGGGGAGCTGTTTTTT.

This clonotype was seen a handful of times. In DNA form, the CDR3 reads TGTGCCAGCAGTTCCCCCCCAGCAGGGTTAAATGAGCAGTTCTTC. Protein product: CASSSPPAGLNEQFF. The chain has TRBV28 and TRBJ2-1, with a tentative D call TRBD1 (5 bases). Per the germline V gene, CDR1 is MDHEN and CDR2 is SYDVKM. The CDR3 is 15 amino acids. Between the trimmed V and J ends, which lost 4 bases and 7 bases, there was a span of 17 bases.

This clonotype was counted only a few times. The chain is built from TRBV18 and TRBJ1-3; D gene uncertain. Germline V gives CDR1 KGHSH, CDR2 LQKENI. Trimming took 0 bases from V and 8 from J, leaving 11 bases between them. The CDR3 runs to 14 residues. Here the CDR3 DNA reads TGTGCCAGCTCACCACCGGGTCAGTCGCACACCATATATTTT. It translates to CASSPPGQSHTIYF.

This clonotype was counted between two and nine times. The chain employs TRBV28 and TRBJ2-7, with D unclear. Trimming left V 8 bases short and J 7 bases short, with 12 bases between. Per the germline V gene, CDR1 is MDHEN and CDR2 is SYDVKM. CDR3 size: 11 residues. The CDR3 region has the DNA TGTGCCAGCGGAAGTACGCGGGAGCAGTACTTC. Its protein product is CASGSTREQYF. The complete variable domain, with remaining parts taken from reference TRBV28 and TRBJ2-7, reads DVKVTQSSRYLVKRTGEKVFLECVQDMDHENMFWYRQDPGLGLRLIYFSYDVKMKEKGDIPEGYSVSREKKERFSLILESASTNQTSMYLCASGSTREQYFGPGTRLTVT.

As to this clonotype: This could be a read error, since a much larger clone is one nucleotide away. The conserved closing phenylalanine or tryptophan is absent in this CDR3, likely reflecting a read error. The V call is TRBV20-1, the J call TRBJ2-1; 10 bases match TRBD2. Per the germline V gene, CDR1 is DFQATT and CDR2 is SNEGSKA (reference sequence). The CDR3 runs to 15 residues. After removal of 6 bases from V and 8 bases from J, the junction contained 13 bases not matched to a gene. The CDR3: CSAPPGTSVGHEQFI. DNA for the CDR3: TGCAGTGCCCCACCCGGGACTAGCGTTGGGCATGAGCAGTTCATC.